One and the same sample provided the 8 T cell receptor beta chains below, sequenced in a study of OX40 agonist ivuxolimab in advanced cancers. The repertoire was sequenced with immunoSEQ multiplex PCR; TCRdb's copy has only in-frame clones and lacks some. This sample has 70,000 or so clones; approximately 81% occur once, and the top ten carry approximately 6.1%. Sequencing used CD4+ or CD8+ T cells sorted from blood, obtained in a trial of the OX40 agonist ivuxolimab. These receptors all come from an adult with an advanced solid tumor such as melanoma, head and neck, liver or kidney cancer.

The V call is TRBV19, the J call TRBJ2-3, with D possibly TRBD1 on 6 matching bases. CDR3 length: 14 amino acids. The V gene's germline CDR1 is LNHDA and CDR2 SQIVND (reference sequence). Trimming took off 4 bases at V and 2 bases at J, with 10 bases between the two ends. CDR3 DNA sequence: TGTGCCAGTAGTAGGGGACACCACACAGATACGCAGTATTTT. It codes for CASSRGHHTDTQYF.

The V and J genes are TRBV11-2 and TRBJ2-3; no clear D gene. The CDR3 spans 15 residues. Germline V CDR1 and CDR2: SGHAT, FQNNGV. V lost 1 base and J lost 1, with 9 bases in between. In nucleotides, the CDR3 is TGTGCCAGCAGCTTAGGACTGGATGGCACAGATACGCAGTATTTT. Its protein product is CASSLGLDGTDTQYF.

J is TRBJ2-1 and V is TRBV10-3, with D tentatively TRBD1 (6 bases). The V and J ends lost 5 bases and 7 bases respectively, with 12 bases between them. In germline, CDR1 is ENHRY, CDR2 SYGVKD. The CDR3 has 13 residues. DNA of the CDR3: TGTGCCATCAGTCAGAGACAGGCTAATGAGCAGTTCTTC. Protein sequence: CAISQRQANEQFF.

The CDR3 protein is CASSPRRSNNSPLHF. As DNA, the CDR3 is TGTGCCAGTAGTCCCCGGAGGTCGAATAATTCACCCCTCCACTTT. V is TRBV19 and J is TRBJ1-6; D call uncertain. CDR1 and CDR2 from the germline V gene are LNHDA and SQIVND (reference sequence). This CDR3 comprises 15 residues. V was pared by 5 bases and J by 5 bases, with 13 bases between. The whole variable domain, filled in from reference TRBV19 and TRBJ1-6, reads DGGITQSPKYLFRKEGQNVTLSCEQNLNHDAMYWYRQDPGQGLRLIYYSQIVNDFQKGDIAEGYSVSREKKESFPLTVTSAQKNPTAFYLCASSPRRSNNSPLHFGNGTRLTVT.

V gene TRBV15 combines with J gene TRBJ2-1; TRBD2 might be the D (6 bases). Germline CDR1 and CDR2: LNHNV and YYDKDF (reference sequence). The ends were cut back, 5 bases at V and 4 bases at J, with 21 bases in the middle. CDR3 length equals 17 residues. The CDR3 sequence: CATSAAPGTPNYNEQFF. In DNA, the CDR3 is TGTGCCACCAGCGCAGCCCCCGGGACTCCGAATTACAATGAGCAGTTCTTC.

The chain joins TRBV5-1 to TRBJ1-6, with 8 bases aligning to TRBD1. The germline V gene has CDR1 SGHRS and CDR2 YFSETQ. CDR3 size: 15 residues. V gave up 9 bases and J gave up 0 bases; unmatched junction bases: 5. The CDR3 DNA reads TGCGCCACTAGACAGGGGCACTCCTATAATTCACCCCTCCACTTT. Protein: CATRQGHSYNSPLHF.

The rearrangement joins TRBV9 to TRBJ2-7; the D gene is possibly TRBD2 (5 bases). CDR1 is SGDLS and CDR2 is YYNGEE in the germline V gene. The CDR3 is 15 amino acids. V lost 0 bases to trimming and J lost 7 bases, with 17 bases between them. Written as DNA, the CDR3 is TGTGCCAGCAGCGTAGACCCTAGCTCTCCGGGGGAGCAGTACTTC. Its translation is CASSVDPSSPGEQYF.

The rearrangement joins TRBV30 to TRBJ2-3; D call uncertain. In germline, CDR1 is GTSNPN, CDR2 SVGIG (reference sequence). The CDR3 is 14 residues long. With 0 bases removed from V and 2 bases from J, the gap between germline ends came to 9 bases. The CDR3 bases are TGTGCCTGGAGTGTTTGGCAATTCACAGATACGCAGTATTTT. Amino acid sequence: CAWSVWQFTDTQYF.